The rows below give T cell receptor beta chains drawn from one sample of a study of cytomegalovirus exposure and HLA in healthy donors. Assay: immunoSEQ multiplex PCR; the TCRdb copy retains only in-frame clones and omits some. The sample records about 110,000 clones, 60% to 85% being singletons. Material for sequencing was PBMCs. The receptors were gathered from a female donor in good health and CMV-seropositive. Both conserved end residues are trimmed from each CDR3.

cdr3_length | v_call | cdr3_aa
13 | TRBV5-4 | ASSLGGAGPGELF
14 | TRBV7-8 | ASSLGDRPYQETQY
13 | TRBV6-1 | ASSPDSVRQETQY
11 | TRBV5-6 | ASNQGAAYEQF
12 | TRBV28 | ASTLGGVNTEAF
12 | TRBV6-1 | ASRGQGFLDTQY
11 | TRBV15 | ATSRDHGHTQY
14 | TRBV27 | ASSLPGTGRGNTIY
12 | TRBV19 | ASIDRGHGDTQY
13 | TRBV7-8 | ASSLRREAADTQY
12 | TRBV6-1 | ASSAGGRGTEAF
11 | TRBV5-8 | ASSFTPNTEAF
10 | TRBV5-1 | ASSADSEKLF
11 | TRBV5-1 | ASSPGGSYEQY
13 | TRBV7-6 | ASSRGPGGPDTQY
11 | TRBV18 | ASSGENGNTIY